The 11 T cell receptor beta chains in this list originate from one sample, sequenced in a study of molecular identifiers for immune sequencing clone quantification. In TCRdb, the PCR reads were re-called with MiXCR into one record per CDR3 protein. The table lists 460,000 or so distinct CDR3 sequences, 25% of them singletons, with just over 0.75% in the top ten. Sequenced sample: naive CD8+ T cells from blood, with Jurkat cell RNA spiked in. As for subset: FACS-sorted CD8+CD4-CCR7+CD45RA+ naive T cells. The origin of the receptors is a human donor in good health. Some libraries in this study had Jurkat cell RNA spiked in.

The CDR3 coding sequence is TGTGCCAGCACCGGTAGAGGAAACACCATATATTTT. Amino acid sequence: CASTGRGNTIYF. The chain uses TRBV7-9 and TRBJ1-3; D is unresolved. CDR3 length: 12 amino acids. The V gene's germline CDR1 is SEHNR and CDR2 FQNEAQ (reference sequence). The V and J ends lost 7 bases and 4 bases respectively, with 8 bases between them.

This clonotype was found a few times. The chain recombines TRBV9 with TRBJ2-7; D is possibly TRBD1 or TRBD2 (5 bases each). The CDR3 is made up of 14 amino acids. Germline V CDR1 and CDR2: SGDLS, YYNGEE. The germline V and J ends were trimmed by 3 bases and 5 bases, with 15 bases remaining between them. The CDR3 DNA follows: TGTGCCAGCAGCGGCCGGGACGGAAGTGACGAGCAGTACTTC. Translated: CASSGRDGSDEQYF.

This clonotype has only a few counts. This rearrangement joins TRBV5-1 to TRBJ2-7, with a possible D match to TRBD2 (6 bases). This CDR3 contains 15 residues. Germline assignment: CDR1 SGHRS and CDR2 YFSETQ. The ends were cut back, 1 base at V and 7 bases at J, with 18 bases in the middle. CDR3 in amino acids: CASSLYRGTFEEQYF. CDR3 coding DNA: TGCGCCAGCAGCTTGTATCGCGGGACCTTTGAGGAGCAGTACTTC. Variable domain in full (rest from reference TRBV5-1 and TRBJ2-7): KAGVTQTPRYLIKTRGQQVTLSCSPISGHRSVSWYQQTPGQGLQFLFEYFSETQRNKGNFPGRFSGRQFSNSRSEMNVSTLELGDSALYLCASSLYRGTFEEQYFGPGTRLTVT.

Only a few counts were recorded for this clonotype. The V and J genes are TRBV19 and TRBJ2-5, with 10 bases lining up with TRBD2. Trimming at V came to 0 bases and at J to 0 bases, leaving 7 bases not matched to a gene. The germline gives CDR1 LNHDA, CDR2 SQIVND (reference sequence). The CDR3 extends over 18 amino acids. CDR3 coding DNA: TGTGCCAGTAGTATAGATCTTCGAACTAGCGGGGACCAAGAGACCCAGTACTTC. Encoded protein: CASSIDLRTSGDQETQYF. The complete variable domain, with remaining parts taken from reference TRBV19 and TRBJ2-5, reads DGGITQSPKYLFRKEGQNVTLSCEQNLNHDAMYWYRQDPGQGLRLIYYSQIVNDFQKGDIAEGYSVSREKKESFPLTVTSAQKNPTAFYLCASSIDLRTSGDQETQYFGPGTRLLVL.

This clonotype occurred many times. This chain uses TRBV6-5 with TRBJ2-7; TRBD2 matches at 10 bases. The CDR3 contains 14 residues. The V gene end was trimmed by 5 bases and the J gene end by 5 bases; junction bases not matched to a gene: 6. Looked up from germline, CDR1 is MNHEY and CDR2 is SVGAGI. The CDR3 loop is CASSPDSGRNEQYF. The CDR3 DNA follows: TGTGCCAGCAGTCCCGATAGCGGGAGGAACGAGCAGTACTTC.

This clonotype was seen a few times. V is TRBV28 and J is TRBJ2-7, with D maybe TRBD2 (5 bases). This CDR3 is built from 13 residues. Per the germline V gene, CDR1 is MDHEN and CDR2 is SYDVKM. V was clipped by 6 bases and J by 2 bases, with 11 bases between them. The CDR3 reads CASRTGITYEQYF. The CDR3 bases are TGTGCCAGCAGAACCGGGATAACCTACGAGCAGTACTTC.

This chain joins TRBV28 and TRBJ1-5, with D tentatively TRBD1 (5 bases). The CDR3 length is 14 residues. Trimming left V 3 bases short and J 5 bases short, with 11 bases between. The V gene's germline CDR1 is MDHEN and CDR2 SYDVKM. The CDR3 DNA reads as TGTGCCAGCAGTTTTTCCAGGGAGGATCAGCCCCAGCATTTT. Its protein product is CASSFSREDQPQHF.

This clonotype was picked up many times. The J gene is TRBJ2-7, the V gene TRBV7-9; the D gene is possibly TRBD2 (6 bases). The CDR3 has 17 amino acids. The germline V gene has CDR1 SEHNR and CDR2 FQNEAQ (reference sequence). V gave up 4 bases and J gave up 0 bases, with 19 bases separating them. CDR3 amino acids: CASSSPPSRGASYEQYF. The CDR3 DNA sequence: TGTGCCAGCAGCTCCCCCCCGTCCCGCGGGGCCTCCTACGAGCAGTACTTC.

The rearrangement uses TRBV3-1 and TRBJ2-4; D not resolved. This CDR3 is 10 amino acids long. The V and J ends lost 5 bases and 9 bases respectively, with 5 bases between them. Germline CDR1 and CDR2: LGHDT and YNNKEL (reference sequence). The CDR3 sequence: CASSNSIQYF. CDR3 coding DNA: TGTGCCAGCAGCAATAGCATTCAGTACTTC.

This clonotype was seen at least ten times. V gene TRBV2 combines with J gene TRBJ2-3, with 10 bases lining up with TRBD2. Unmatched junction bases numbered 4, after V lost 4 bases and J lost 0 bases. Germline V gene data show CDR1 as SNHLY and CDR2 as FYNNEI. The CDR3 consists of 16 residues. The CDR3 DNA follows: TGTGCCAGCAGTGCGCTAGCGGGGGCTAGCACAGATACGCAGTATTTT. Protein sequence: CASSALAGASTDTQYF. Full variable domain (missing parts from reference TRBV2 and TRBJ2-3): EPEVTQTPSHQVTQMGQEVILRCVPISNHLYFYWYRQILGQKVEFLVSFYNNEISEKSEIFDDQFSVERPDGSNFTLKIRSTKLEDSAMYFCASSALAGASTDTQYFGPGTRLTVL.

Comment on this clonotype: A much bigger clone sits one base away, suggesting this may be a read error. The V call is TRBV5-6, the J call TRBJ1-5, with D uncertain. Germline V gene sequence: CDR1 SGHDT, CDR2 YYEEEE. The CDR3 runs 13 residues. CDR3 DNA sequence: TGTGCCAGCAGCCCGGGCAGCGATCAGCCCCAGCGTTTT. This translates into CASSPGSDQPQRF. Drawing the rest from reference TRBV5-6 and TRBJ1-5, the complete variable domain is DAGVTQSPTHLIKTRGQQVTLRCSPKSGHDTVSWYQQALGQGPQFIFQYYEEEERQRGNFPDRFSGHQFPNYSSELNVNALLLGDSALYLCASSPGSDQPQRFGDGTRLSIL.